The rows below give T cell receptor beta chains drawn from one sample of a study of identical twins. TCRdb passed the 5' RACE reads through MiXCR, listing each CDR3 protein once. The repertoire holds 600,000 to 700,000 distinct CDR3 sequences, with about 20% as singletons. This sample also appeared in a second study, on T cells expressing NK-cell markers.

Sequenced sample: PBMCs. The receptors here all came from a woman younger than 35 in good health. Each CDR3 is given with its conserved first and last residue. A D gene is named only where the DNA matches it firmly. Size is stated for part of the rows, as once, few or many counts, or as a class when the clone is expanded.

clone size: few
V gene: TRBV15
J gene: TRBJ2-7
D gene: NA
CDR3 protein: CATSRGSLEQYF
CDR3 DNA: TGTGCCACCAGCCGCGGGTCCCTTGAGCAGTACTTC

clone size: few
V gene: TRBV20-1
J gene: TRBJ2-7
D gene: TRBD2
CDR3 protein: CSAQAPGLAGWEQYF
CDR3 DNA: TGCAGTGCTCAAGCCCCGGGACTAGCGGGTTGGGAGCAGTACTTC

clone size: many
V gene: TRBV3-1
J gene: TRBJ2-1
D gene: TRBD2
CDR3 protein: CASSPVLAGDNEQFF
CDR3 DNA: TGTGCCAGCAGCCCCGTACTAGCGGGGGACAATGAGCAGTTCTTC

clone size: NA
V gene: TRBV9
J gene: TRBJ2-5
D gene: NA
CDR3 protein: CASSGAEGTQYF
CDR3 DNA: TGTGCCAGCAGTGGAGCGGAAGGGACCCAGTACTTC

clone size: few
V gene: TRBV6-5
J gene: TRBJ1-1
D gene: NA
CDR3 protein: CASSYRPEGGTEAFF
CDR3 DNA: TGTGCCAGCAGTTACCGCCCTGAGGGAGGAACTGAAGCTTTCTTT

clone size: NA
V gene: TRBV12-3/TRBV12-4
J gene: TRBJ1-1
D gene: NA
CDR3 protein: CASTRTQNTEAFF
CDR3 DNA: TGTGCCAGCACCAGAACTCAGAACACTGAAGCTTTCTTT

clone size: NA
V gene: TRBV5-1
J gene: TRBJ2-7
D gene: TRBD2
CDR3 protein: CASSLVGEGSYEQYF
CDR3 DNA: TGCGCCAGCAGCTTGGTAGGGGAGGGATCGTACGAGCAGTACTTC

clone size: few
V gene: TRBV5-1
J gene: TRBJ2-5
D gene: NA
CDR3 protein: CASKLDSGLQETQYF
CDR3 DNA: TGCGCCAGCAAGCTAGATTCAGGTCTCCAAGAGACCCAGTACTTC

clone size: few
V gene: TRBV12-3/TRBV12-4
J gene: TRBJ2-7
D gene: TRBD2
CDR3 protein: CASSSTSGGYEQYF
CDR3 DNA: TGTGCCAGCAGTTCTACTAGCGGGGGGTACGAGCAGTACTTC

clone size: few
V gene: TRBV7-2
J gene: TRBJ2-3
D gene: NA
CDR3 protein: CASSLYYSGGDTQYF
CDR3 DNA: TGTGCCAGCAGCCTGTACTATTCGGGGGGCGATACGCAGTATTTT

clone size: few
V gene: TRBV6-5
J gene: TRBJ1-4
D gene: NA
CDR3 protein: CASSYIGQTFLTNEKLFF
CDR3 DNA: TGTGCCAGCAGTTATATAGGACAGACCTTCTTAACTAATGAAAAACTGTTTTTT

clone size: few
V gene: TRBV20-1
J gene: TRBJ2-3
D gene: TRBD1
CDR3 protein: CSARGWTGRSVDTQYF
CDR3 DNA: TGCAGTGCTAGAGGGTGGACAGGCCGGAGTGTGGATACGCAGTATTTT

clone size: few
V gene: TRBV6-5
J gene: TRBJ2-7
D gene: NA
CDR3 protein: CASSYIGIGYKGEQYF
CDR3 DNA: TGTGCCAGCAGTTACATCGGCATAGGATATAAGGGGGAGCAGTACTTC

clone size: few
V gene: TRBV15
J gene: TRBJ2-2
D gene: NA
CDR3 protein: CATRHPGSRVSNTGELFF
CDR3 DNA: TGTGCCACCAGACACCCAGGGTCCCGAGTTTCGAACACCGGGGAGCTGTTTTTT

clone size: few
V gene: TRBV25-1
J gene: TRBJ1-1
D gene: NA
CDR3 protein: CASSDPGAEAFF
CDR3 DNA: TGTGCCAGCAGTGACCCGGGGGCTGAAGCTTTCTTT

clone size: NA
V gene: TRBV6-1
J gene: TRBJ2-7
D gene: TRBD2
CDR3 protein: CASGSGRLIYEQYF
CDR3 DNA: TGTGCCAGCGGTAGCGGGAGATTAATCTACGAGCAGTACTTC

clone size: many
V gene: TRBV20-1
J gene: TRBJ2-7
D gene: NA
CDR3 protein: CSASFSITYEQYF
CDR3 DNA: TGCAGTGCTAGCTTCTCGATAACCTACGAGCAGTACTTC

clone size: NA
V gene: TRBV6-1
J gene: TRBJ2-7
D gene: NA
CDR3 protein: CASSDLFLGQGSYEQYF
CDR3 DNA: TGTGCCAGCAGTGATCTGTTCTTGGGGCAGGGGTCCTACGAGCAGTACTTC

clone size: few
V gene: TRBV5-5
J gene: TRBJ1-2
D gene: NA
CDR3 protein: CASSLALRGYTF
CDR3 DNA: TGTGCCAGCAGCTTGGCCTTGAGGGGCTACACCTTC

clone size: NA
V gene: TRBV20-1
J gene: TRBJ2-5
D gene: NA
CDR3 protein: CSAAIPGRGAKTQYF
CDR3 DNA: TGCAGTGCTGCTATCCCGGGCCGGGGGGCGAAGACCCAGTACTTC

clone size: few
V gene: TRBV25-1
J gene: TRBJ2-1
D gene: TRBD2
CDR3 protein: CASSEYGGSDSNEQFF
CDR3 DNA: TGTGCCAGCAGTGAATATGGCGGGAGTGATTCCAATGAGCAGTTCTTC

clone size: NA
V gene: TRBV5-1
J gene: TRBJ2-1
D gene: TRBD1
CDR3 protein: CASSTGTGTYNEQFF
CDR3 DNA: TGCGCCAGTTCGACCGGGACAGGGACCTACAATGAGCAGTTCTTC

clone size: NA
V gene: TRBV7-8
J gene: TRBJ2-2
D gene: TRBD1
CDR3 protein: CASSIRQGTGELFF
CDR3 DNA: TGTGCCAGCAGTATCCGACAGGGCACCGGGGAGCTGTTTTTT

clone size: NA
V gene: TRBV10-1
J gene: TRBJ2-1
D gene: TRBD1
CDR3 protein: CASSERILGQGVSYNEQFF
CDR3 DNA: TGCGCCAGCAGTGAGAGGATTTTGGGACAGGGGGTCTCCTACAATGAGCAGTTCTTC

clone size: NA
V gene: TRBV5-1
J gene: TRBJ2-3
D gene: NA
CDR3 protein: CASSLDGLSTDTQYF
CDR3 DNA: TGCGCCAGCAGCTTGGATGGGCTTAGCACAGATACGCAGTATTTT

clone size: NA
V gene: TRBV9
J gene: TRBJ2-1
D gene: TRBD2
CDR3 protein: CASSRGGGALSNEQFF
CDR3 DNA: TGTGCCAGCAGCAGGGGCGGGGGGGCCTTGAGCAATGAGCAGTTCTTC

clone size: few
V gene: TRBV20-1
J gene: TRBJ2-7
D gene: TRBD2
CDR3 protein: CTAEAGAGGNEQYF
CDR3 DNA: TGCACCGCAGAAGCGGGAGCGGGGGGGAACGAGCAGTACTTC

clone size: few
V gene: TRBV20-1
J gene: TRBJ2-5
D gene: TRBD2
CDR3 protein: CSARGWGQLAGVQETQYF
CDR3 DNA: TGCAGTGCTAGGGGATGGGGCCAACTAGCGGGGGTCCAAGAGACCCAGTACTTC

clone size: many
V gene: TRBV20-1
J gene: TRBJ1-5
D gene: NA
CDR3 protein: CSASTVGNQPQHF
CDR3 DNA: TGCAGTGCTAGTACGGTGGGCAATCAGCCCCAGCATTTT

clone size: few
V gene: TRBV5-1
J gene: TRBJ1-1
D gene: TRBD1
CDR3 protein: CASSEGTGGNTEAFF
CDR3 DNA: TGCGCCAGCAGCGAGGGTACAGGGGGTAACACTGAAGCTTTCTTT

clone size: many
V gene: TRBV15
J gene: TRBJ2-1
D gene: TRBD2
CDR3 protein: CATSRSGSGGTGNEQFF
CDR3 DNA: TGTGCCACCAGCAGATCAGGGAGCGGGGGGACGGGGAATGAGCAGTTCTTC